This T cell receptor beta chain was profiled in a study of cytomegalovirus exposure and HLA in healthy donors. The length of the CDR3 is 14 residues. Germline loops: CDR1 SNHLY, CDR2 FYNNEI. Trimming took off 4 bases at V and 1 base at J, with 10 bases between the two ends. Details on this clone: Its antigen is not known.

PCR primers comprised 60 Vbeta and 13 Jbeta primers. Data came from immunoSEQ multiplex PCR; TCRdb stores just in-frame clones and leaves some out. The data hold roughly 170,000 clones, with roughly 71% observed a single time. Findings and caveats of the study: Researchers reported in a later analysis that common viral pathogens appeared linked to several top clusters. The classifier, whose performance was assessed in both the original and validation cohorts, reportedly diagnosed cytomegalovirus status with high specificity and sensitivity. When a later analysis compared HLA-associated TCR beta chains with equally common others, the HLA-associated chains turned out to be more clonally expanded and to have lower generation probabilities.

The sequenced sample was PBMCs. The TCR comes from a girl aged 5-17 years in good health and CMV-seronegative. The V and J genes are TRBV2 and TRBJ1-2, with D maybe TRBD1 (5 bases). The CDR3 sequence is CASSGQNFNYGYTF. The CDR3 coding sequence is TGTGCCAGCAGTGGACAGAACTTTAACTATGGCTACACCTTC.